The 12 T cell receptor beta chains in this list originate from one sample, sequenced in a study of monozygotic twins with cystic fibrosis (dated by TCRdb to about 2021). Receptors were amplified or captured by the immunoSEQ multiplex PCR assay. Imported from immuneACCESS, the table was reduced by TCRdb to in-frame sequences with V and J called. These copies leave out some clones; in studies compared against another copy, an unresolved V gene accounts for under half, and the cause of the remainder is not known. The table for this sample lists 25,000 to 30,000 clones; 90% of them were counted only once. Together, the top ten hold around 0.5% of the sample. The source material was blood. Source of these receptors: a girl aged 2-10 years with cystic fibrosis.

The chain joins TRBV2 to TRBJ2-2; TRBD1 agrees at 8 bases. This CDR3 is 15 amino acids long. CDR1 is SNHLY and CDR2 is FYNNEI in the germline V gene. Losses at the gene ends were 4 bases for V and 4 bases for J; bases not matched to a gene: 5. The CDR3 protein is CASSGVRGPTGELFF. Here the CDR3 DNA reads TGTGCCAGCAGTGGTGTCAGGGGGCCCACCGGGGAGCTGTTTTTT.

The genes are TRBV5-1 and TRBJ2-1; D possibly corresponds to TRBD1 (5 bases). V lost 3 bases, J lost 9 bases, and 10 bases lay in between. CDR1 SGHRS and CDR2 YFSETQ come from the germline V gene. There are 12 residues in the CDR3. As DNA, the CDR3 is TGCGCCAGCAGCTACACCAGGGTTGAGCAGTTCTTC. Encoded protein: CASSYTRVEQFF.

This sequence joins TRBV5-1 and TRBJ2-5; 12 bases align to TRBD2. The CDR3 contains 17 residues. Looked up from germline, CDR1 is SGHRS and CDR2 is YFSETQ. V trimming: 5 bases; J trimming: 4 bases; junction bases outside the gene matches: 12. DNA of the CDR3: TGCGCCAGCAGTTCTAGCGGGGGGGCCTTGAGCGGAGAGACCCAGTACTTC. This sequence encodes CASSSSGGALSGETQYF.

The table lists this clone with a count of one. The J gene is TRBJ2-3, the V gene TRBV9; D possibly corresponds to TRBD2 (6 bases). The CDR3 totals 13 residues. Trimming removed 7 bases at V and 4 bases at J, with 13 bases between. From germline, CDR1 is SGDLS and CDR2 YYNGEE. This CDR3 is CASEPGDSDTQYF. The DNA of the CDR3 is TGTGCCAGCGAGCCGGGGGACTCAGATACGCAGTATTTT.

The chain links TRBV30 to TRBJ2-2, with D unresolved. CDR3 length equals 14 residues. Looked up from germline, CDR1 is GTSNPN and CDR2 is SVGIG (reference sequence). The ends were cut back, 1 base at V and 0 bases at J, with 6 bases in the middle. The CDR3, as DNA: TGTGCCTGGAGTGGGATAACGAACACCGGGGAGCTGTTTTTT. It yields the protein CAWSGITNTGELFF.

This clone showed up just a few times. The chain joins TRBV6-1 to TRBJ1-5; D might be TRBD1 (5 bases). The CDR3 contains 15 residues. Germline V gives CDR1 MNHNS, CDR2 SASEGT. Trimming removed 7 bases from V and 2 bases from J, with 15 bases in between. CDR3 in DNA: TGTGCCAGCAACCCGACAGATTTTGGCAATCAGCCCCAGCATTTT. It translates to CASNPTDFGNQPQHF.

The gene calls are TRBV5-1 and TRBJ2-6; 8 positions agree with TRBD1. Germline V gene lookup returns CDR1 SGHRS and CDR2 YFSETQ. The CDR3 loop spans 16 amino acids. V lost 3 bases to trimming and J lost 3 bases; unmatched junction nucleotides: 5. The CDR3 sequence: CASSYSGGRGANVLTF. CDR3 nucleotide sequence: TGCGCCAGCAGCTACTCAGGGGGCCGTGGGGCCAACGTCCTGACTTTC.

The chain couples TRBV5-1 to TRBJ1-1, with D uncertain. Between the trimmed V and J ends, which lost 8 bases and 1 base, there was a span of 15 bases. In germline, CDR1 is SGHRS, CDR2 YFSETQ. There are 14 residues in the CDR3. CDR3 DNA: TGCGCCAGTAACACCGGGTACCCGAACACTGAAGCTTTCTTT. Translation: CASNTGYPNTEAFF.

CDR3 sequence reads: CASSERGAGANTGELFF. The CDR3 nucleotides read TGCGCCAGCAGTGAGCGGGGAGCGGGGGCCAACACCGGGGAGCTGTTTTTT. J is TRBJ2-2 and V is TRBV10-2; 8 positions agree with TRBD2. This CDR3 has 17 amino acids. J lost 2 bases, V lost 2 bases, and 7 bases had no gene match. Germline CDR1 reads WSHSY; CDR2 reads SAAADI.

The chain has TRBV6-1 and TRBJ2-7; D possibly corresponds to TRBD1 (6 bases). This CDR3 comprises 15 residues. Germline V gene data show CDR1 as MNHNS and CDR2 as SASEGT. The V and J ends lost 0 bases and 3 bases respectively, with 12 bases between them. The CDR3 is CASSEARGFIYEQYF. The CDR3 DNA sequence: TGTGCCAGCAGTGAAGCGAGGGGGTTTATCTACGAGCAGTACTTC.

This sequence joins TRBV5-1 and TRBJ2-7, with TRBD1 matching 9 bases. V dropped 3 bases and J dropped 1; count of bases not matched to a gene: 2. The CDR3 runs to 14 residues. Germline V lookup: CDR1 SGHRS, CDR2 YFSETQ. CDR3: CASSSGTGSYEQYF. The CDR3 nucleotides read TGCGCCAGCAGCTCCGGGACAGGGTCCTACGAGCAGTACTTC. The whole variable domain, filled in from reference TRBV5-1 and TRBJ2-7, reads KAGVTQTPRYLIKTRGQQVTLSCSPISGHRSVSWYQQTPGQGLQFLFEYFSETQRNKGNFPGRFSGRQFSNSRSEMNVSTLELGDSALYLCASSSGTGSYEQYFGPGTRLTVT.

The chain carries TRBV6-5 and TRBJ1-2; D gene ambiguous. This CDR3 has 13 residues. V lost 0 bases to trimming and J lost 6 bases, with 8 bases between them. CDR1 and CDR2 (germline): MNHEY, SVGAGI. CDR3 in amino acids: CASSYSGVHGYTF. The CDR3 DNA reads TGTGCCAGCAGTTACTCGGGCGTCCATGGCTACACCTTC.